The 8 T cell receptor beta chains below all came from one sample that was sequenced in a study of OX40 agonist ivuxolimab in advanced cancers. Only in-frame clones appear in the TCRdb table, and some are missing; sequencing was by immunoSEQ multiplex PCR. The repertoire has 60,000 or so clones, more than 75% of them found once; the top ten carry 5% to 5.5%. Sequenced material: CD4+ or CD8+ T cells sorted from blood, taken in a trial of the OX40 agonist ivuxolimab. The origin of the receptors is an adult with an advanced solid tumor such as melanoma, head and neck, liver or kidney cancer.

The V and J genes are TRBV5-6 and TRBJ2-1; D is undetermined. CDR3 length: 11 amino acids. V lost 0 bases, J lost 9 bases, and 4 bases lay in between. Per germline, CDR1 SGHDT and CDR2 YYEEEE. CDR3 loop: CASSLEVEQFF. In DNA form, the CDR3 reads TGTGCCAGCAGCTTGGAGGTTGAGCAGTTCTTC. Full variable domain (rest looked up from reference TRBV5-6 and TRBJ2-1): DAGVTQSPTHLIKTRGQQVTLRCSPKSGHDTVSWYQQALGQGPQFIFQYYEEEERQRGNFPDRFSGHQFPNYSSELNVNALLLGDSALYLCASSLEVEQFFGPGTRLTVL.

This clone was detected once. V usage is TRBV7-3 and J usage is TRBJ2-5, with a weak D call TRBD1 (6 bases). Germline V gives CDR1 SGHTA, CDR2 FQGTGA. V dropped 2 bases and J dropped 2 bases, with 15 bases sitting between them. This CDR3 has 16 residues. The CDR3 sequence is CASSLGAGQKQETQYF. CDR3 nucleotides: TGTGCCAGCAGCTTAGGGGCAGGACAGAAACAAGAGACCCAGTACTTC.

The J gene is TRBJ2-2, the V gene TRBV7-6; possible D gene TRBD1, 6 bases. Trimming shortened V by 6 bases and J by 8 bases, and 13 bases separated the two germline ends. The germline V gene has CDR1 SGHVS and CDR2 FNYEAQ. This CDR3 comprises 13 residues. CDR3 region: CASSSSGVGELFF. CDR3 sequence (DNA): TGTGCCAGCAGTTCGTCAGGGGTTGGGGAGCTGTTTTTT.

This clone occurred once. The CDR3, as DNA: TGTGCCAGCAGCCACCAACTACTCAGGGAGACCCAGTACTTC. Protein sequence: CASSHQLLRETQYF. The gene calls are TRBV14 and TRBJ2-5; unclear D gene. The CDR3 runs 14 residues. V was trimmed by 3 bases and J by 5 bases, leaving 13 bases between them. Per the germline V gene, CDR1 is SGHDN and CDR2 is FVKESK.

This chain joins TRBV5-1 and TRBJ2-7, with 11 bases aligning to TRBD2. V shed 4 bases, J shed 5 bases, and the junction held 8 bases outside the gene matches. The V gene's germline CDR1 is SGHRS and CDR2 YFSETQ. The length of the CDR3 is 15 residues. The DNA of the CDR3 is TGCGCCAGCAGCATAACTAGCGGGAGCGCTCACGAGCAGTACTTC. Protein sequence: CASSITSGSAHEQYF.

This clone has just one count. The chain carries TRBV7-9 and TRBJ1-1; D unresolved. This CDR3 contains 14 residues. Trimming removed 3 bases from V and 3 bases from J, with 11 bases in between. In germline, CDR1 is SEHNR, CDR2 FQNEAQ (reference sequence). The CDR3 spells CASSFELGYTEAFF. The CDR3 bases are TGTGCCAGCAGCTTCGAATTGGGATACACTGAAGCTTTCTTT.

This chain uses TRBV15 with TRBJ1-5; D is undetermined. Trimming pared 6 bases from V and 0 bases from J, leaving 18 bases between. The CDR3 extends over 17 amino acids. In germline, CDR1 is LNHNV, CDR2 YYDKDF (reference sequence). The DNA of the CDR3 is TGTGCCACCAGGGCGAATAATGCAATAACTAGCAATCAGCCCCAGCATTTT. Amino acids: CATRANNAITSNQPQHF.

The rearrangement uses TRBV5-1 and TRBJ2-1; TRBD1 aligns across 9 bases. The V gene's germline CDR1 is SGHRS and CDR2 YFSETQ. The V and J ends lost 4 bases and 3 bases, in that order; junction bases with no gene match: 5. This CDR3 comprises 15 residues. This CDR3 is CASSGGQGGYNEQFF. The CDR3 coding sequence is TGCGCCAGCAGCGGGGGACAGGGCGGCTACAATGAGCAGTTCTTC.